This is a list of T cell receptor beta chains from one sample in a study of beta chain features in type 1 diabetes. Method: immunoSEQ multiplex PCR; TCRdb's copy keeps in-frame clones and lacks some. The sample holds 300,000 to 450,000 clones, around a fifth seen once. Sequencing was performed on naive CD4+ T cells from blood. Source of these receptors: a woman younger than 30 in good health. Both conserved end residues are part of each CDR3. The D gene is left open where the match is weak. Expanded clones get a size class; other rows say once, few or many, or leave the size out.

j_call	d_call	v_call	cdr3_length	clone_size	cdr3_aa	cdr3_nt
TRBJ2-5	TRBD2	TRBV7-2	18	few	CASSSGLAGPLGQETQYF	TGTGCCAGCAGCTCCGGACTAGCGGGACCGTTGGGCCAAGAGACCCAGTACTTC
TRBJ2-3	TRBD2	TRBV9	16	few	CASSPQAGRAADTQYF	TGTGCCAGCAGCCCACAAGCGGGACGGGCGGCAGATACGCAGTATTTT
TRBJ2-1	-	TRBV5-1	12	few	CASSFEGDEQFF	TGCGCCAGCAGCTTTGAGGGCGATGAGCAGTTCTTC
TRBJ2-1	TRBD2	TRBV10-3	15	-	CAIRDTGTSFNEQFF	TGTGCCATCAGGGACACCGGGACTAGCTTCAATGAGCAGTTCTTC
TRBJ2-1	TRBD1	TRBV5-1	13	-	CASSWTGLNEQFF	TGCGCCAGCAGCTGGACAGGGTTGAATGAGCAGTTCTTC
TRBJ1-4	TRBD1	TRBV4-1	15	-	CASSGDRTTNEKLFF	TGCGCCAGCAGCGGGGACAGGACAACTAATGAAAAACTGTTTTTT
TRBJ2-6	-	TRBV29-1	15	-	CSVEDHTSGANVLTF	TGCAGCGTTGAAGACCACACCTCTGGGGCCAACGTCCTGACTTTC
TRBJ2-7	TRBD2	TRBV20-1	11	few	CSAVAGYEQYF	TGCAGTGCTGTAGCGGGCTACGAGCAGTACTTC
TRBJ2-5	-	TRBV7-2	15	-	CASSLVRGFAETQYF	TGTGCCAGCAGCTTAGTAAGAGGTTTTGCAGAGACCCAGTACTTC
TRBJ1-1	-	TRBV30	14	few	CAWSRGHENTEAFF	TGTGCCTGGAGTCGGGGTCACGAGAACACTGAAGCTTTCTTT
TRBJ2-7	-	TRBV5-4	15	-	CASTRGPPGYDEQYF	TGTGCCAGTACCCGTGGGCCTCCGGGGTACGACGAGCAGTACTTC
TRBJ2-4	-	TRBV11-2	18	once	CASSPVLGGTIAKNIQYF	TGTGCCAGCAGCCCCGTCCTCGGGGGTACAATAGCCAAAAACATTCAGTACTTC
TRBJ2-3	-	TRBV4-3	15	few	CASSQDSLTGGLVYF	TGCGCCAGCAGCCAAGATAGCCTAACGGGGGGCCTCGTGTATTTT
TRBJ1-1	TRBD1	TRBV29-1	13	few	CSVETGSRTEAFF	TGCAGCGTAGAGACAGGGTCTCGAACTGAAGCTTTCTTT
TRBJ2-5	-	TRBV7-8	14	few	CASSPRRGGETQYF	TGTGCCAGCAGCCCACGTAGAGGGGGTGAGACCCAGTACTTC
TRBJ2-7	TRBD1	TRBV4-1	17	few	CASSQGGRTGSPYEQYF	TGCGCCAGCAGCCAAGGGGGGAGGACAGGGAGTCCCTACGAGCAGTACTTC
TRBJ2-1	TRBD2	TRBV2	17	-	CASSDGRGVSSYNEQFF	TGTGCCAGCAGTGACGGTCGGGGGGTGAGCTCCTACAATGAGCAGTTCTTC
TRBJ2-7	TRBD2	TRBV7-2	19	few	CASSFKRRLAGGPSVEQYF	TGTGCCAGCAGCTTCAAAAGGAGGCTAGCGGGGGGCCCGTCGGTCGAGCAGTACTTC
TRBJ1-2	TRBD1	TRBV29-1	14	-	CSSGQGPNNYGYTF	TGCAGCTCCGGACAGGGGCCTAACAACTATGGCTACACCTTC
TRBJ2-1	-	TRBV19	14	-	CATSRKDYYNEQFF	TGTGCCACCTCGAGGAAAGACTACTACAATGAGCAGTTCTTC
TRBJ1-2	-	TRBV20-1	11	-	CSALRGNGYTF	TGCAGTGCTCTCCGAGGGAATGGCTACACCTTC
TRBJ1-1	TRBD1	TRBV7-9	15	-	CASSVRQGMDTEAFF	TGTGCCAGCAGCGTACGACAGGGAATGGACACTGAAGCTTTCTTT
TRBJ1-4	TRBD1	TRBV5-1	15	few	CASSTTGTGFEKLFF	TGCGCCAGCAGCACAACCGGGACAGGATTTGAAAAACTGTTTTTT